The rows below give T cell receptor beta chains drawn from one sample of a study of response to subunit inactivated influenza vaccine. Via MiXCR, TCRdb re-called the RT-PCR reads, giving one row per CDR3 protein. There are hundreds of thousands of distinct CDR3 sequences in the sample; 15% to 17% occur only once, and roughly 11% lies in the top ten. The sample was PBMCs from blood, taken 12 days after vaccination. Every receptor here comes from a man aged 45 to 65 who received an inactivated influenza vaccine. Each CDR3 is given with its conserved first and last residue. The order of the fields is CDR3 DNA, CDR3 protein, clone size, D gene, V gene, J gene. The D gene is left open where the match is weak. The size field is filled for only some rows; it gives once, few, many or a size class.

TGTGCCAGCAGCAAAGGGACAGGGAACAATGAGCAGTTCTTC,CASSKGTGNNEQFF,NA,TRBD1,TRBV7-9,TRBJ2-1
TGTGCCAGCAGTTTAGGGGGGCCTAGGGGTGAAAAACTGTTTTTT,CASSLGGPRGEKLFF,NA,NA,TRBV12-3/TRBV12-4,TRBJ1-4
TGCGCCAGCAGCCCCGGGACAGTCTACGAGCAGTACTTC,CASSPGTVYEQYF,many,TRBD1,TRBV5-1,TRBJ2-7
TGTGCCAGCAGCCTGGGGGGCTCAGGCAATCAGCCCCAGCATTTT,CASSLGGSGNQPQHF,NA,NA,TRBV12-3/TRBV12-4,TRBJ1-5
TGTGCCAGCAGCCAAGTTTTTGGACTAGCGGGAGAGGGAGAGACCCAGTACTTC,CASSQVFGLAGEGETQYF,few,TRBD2,TRBV3-1,TRBJ2-5
TGCAGCGTGCAGGGGCCCCGGGATACGCAGTATTTT,CSVQGPRDTQYF,NA,NA,TRBV29-1,TRBJ2-3
TGCAGTGCCCCGGGACAGGGAAGTCAGCCCCAGCATTTT,CSAPGQGSQPQHF,NA,TRBD1,TRBV20-1,TRBJ1-5
TGTGCCAGCAGCCAAGATACGGGGGGCTACACTGAAGCTTTCTTT,CASSQDTGGYTEAFF,NA,NA,TRBV4-2,TRBJ1-1
TGTGCCAGCAGTGGGCCGCAGGGTACTTTCGGGGAGCTGTTTTTT,CASSGPQGTFGELFF,few,NA,TRBV2,TRBJ2-2
TGTGCCAGCGCCCCAACCGGGGCCGGTGGCGGAAAACTGTTTTTT,CASAPTGAGGGKLFF,few,NA,TRBV4-2,TRBJ1-4
TGTGCCAGCAGCTTAGACAGGGTCTCTGGGGCCAACGTCCTGACTTTC,CASSLDRVSGANVLTF,NA,NA,TRBV11-2,TRBJ2-6
TGCAGCGTTGGCCTAGCCCACACAGATACGCAGTATTTT,CSVGLAHTDTQYF,NA,NA,TRBV29-1,TRBJ2-3
TGTGCCAGCAGCTTATTTTTAAGTCGACAGAACACTGAAGCTTTCTTT,CASSLFLSRQNTEAFF,NA,NA,TRBV7-3,TRBJ1-1
TGTGCCAGCAGCAGATACAGGGGAAGCAATCAGCCCCAGCATTTT,CASSRYRGSNQPQHF,many,TRBD1,TRBV28,TRBJ1-5
TGCAGCACCGAGGGATACTCGAACACTGAAGCCTTCTTT,CSTEGYSNTEAFF,NA,NA,TRBV29-1,TRBJ1-1
TGCAGTGCCCAGAGCGGGAGGGGAGACAATGAGCAGTTCTTC,CSAQSGRGDNEQFF,few,TRBD2,TRBV20-1,TRBJ2-1
TGCAGTGCTAGCAGGGAGACCGGGGAGCTGTTTTTT,CSASRETGELFF,few,NA,TRBV20-1,TRBJ2-2
TGTGCCAGCAGCTTAATCGTAGCGGGAGTACCAATGAGCTCCTACAATGAGCAGTTCTTC,CASSLIVAGVPMSSYNEQFF,few,TRBD2,TRBV11-1,TRBJ2-1
TGTGCCACCAGCAGAGATCCAGGGAGGGGAAACACCATATATTTT,CATSRDPGRGNTIYF,few,NA,TRBV15,TRBJ1-3
TGTGCCAGCAGCTTAGCGCTAAATAACTATGGCTACACCTTC,CASSLALNNYGYTF,NA,NA,TRBV7-2,TRBJ1-2
TGTGCCAGCAGCTTAACAGCGATGAACTATGGCTACACCTTC,CASSLTAMNYGYTF,few,NA,TRBV7-2,TRBJ1-2
TGTGCCAGCAGCCAAGATATGGCCGGCTACGAGCAGTACTTC,CASSQDMAGYEQYF,NA,NA,TRBV4-2,TRBJ2-7
TGCAGTGCTAGGAGGGTCCGCGGAGAGACCCAGTACTTC,CSARRVRGETQYF,NA,NA,TRBV20-1,TRBJ2-5
TGTGCCAGCAGCTCACTGACTAGCGGGAGCTACGGGTCCTACGAGCAGTACTTC,CASSSLTSGSYGSYEQYF,NA,TRBD2,TRBV11-1,TRBJ2-7
TGTGCCAGCAGCTTTGGACGGGACTTGAGTGAGCAGTTCTTC,CASSFGRDLSEQFF,NA,NA,TRBV12-3/TRBV12-4,TRBJ2-1
TGCGCCAGCACCCCGGGCGGGGGCACTGAAGCTTTCTTT,CASTPGGGTEAFF,few,NA,TRBV10-2,TRBJ1-1
TGCAGTGCTAGAGCTGGTCTTCTTAGTACCTACGAGCAGTACTTC,CSARAGLLSTYEQYF,few,NA,TRBV20-1,TRBJ2-7
TGTGCCAGCAGTTTTTCCGGGACAGGGGCCTATGGCTACACCTTC,CASSFSGTGAYGYTF,few,TRBD1,TRBV6-5,TRBJ1-2
TGCGCCAGCAGCACGGGGGGACAGGGGGCTCAAGAGACCCAGTACTTC,CASSTGGQGAQETQYF,NA,TRBD1,TRBV5-1,TRBJ2-5
TGTGCCAGCAGCCAAGATCCCGGACTAGCGGGAGGGGCACACTCCTACAATGAGCAGTTCTTC,CASSQDPGLAGGAHSYNEQFF,few,TRBD2,TRBV3-1,TRBJ2-1
TGTGCCAGCAGCCCCGCTAGCTATACGCAGTATTTT,CASSPASYTQYF,NA,NA,TRBV14,TRBJ2-3
TGTGCCAGCAGCCGCGATAGATTCTCCGCTCCGTTCTTC,CASSRDRFSAPFF,NA,NA,TRBV11-1,TRBJ2-1
TGCAGTGCTAGAGATCTGGCAGACCTTTGGGGCGAGCAGTACTTC,CSARDLADLWGEQYF,NA,NA,TRBV20-1,TRBJ2-7
TGTGCCACCAGGCCGACAGGGCCGAGAAGTGAAGCTTTCTTT,CATRPTGPRSEAFF,NA,TRBD1,TRBV24-1,TRBJ1-1
TGCGCCAGCAGCTTGAACGGACTCTCTGGAAACACCATATATTTT,CASSLNGLSGNTIYF,NA,NA,TRBV5-1,TRBJ1-3
TGCGCCAGCAGCTTGGTCGTCTATTCCCCTGAAGCTTTCTTT,CASSLVVYSPEAFF,many,NA,TRBV5-1,TRBJ1-1
TGTGCCAGCAGCGGACTAGCGGTTCCCTACAATGAGCAGTTCTTC,CASSGLAVPYNEQFF,few,TRBD2,TRBV5-6,TRBJ2-1
TGTGCCAGCGAGAGCACCGGGGAGCTGTTTTTT,CASESTGELFF,NA,NA,TRBV28,TRBJ2-2
TGTGCCAGCAGTTACGCCTGGGACGGACTACCCTACGAGCAGTACTTC,CASSYAWDGLPYEQYF,few,NA,TRBV6-5,TRBJ2-7
TGCAGTGCTAGAGATCGCGACAGCTCCTACGAGCAGTACTTC,CSARDRDSSYEQYF,few,NA,TRBV20-1,TRBJ2-7
TGTGCCAGCAGCCAACACCGGGGGAGCTGGGCAGATACGCAGTATTTT,CASSQHRGSWADTQYF,NA,NA,TRBV3-1,TRBJ2-3
TGTGCCAGCAGTTACTCGATAGCCCCAGAGACCCAGTACTTC,CASSYSIAPETQYF,NA,NA,TRBV6-5,TRBJ2-5
TGTGCCAGCACGACAGGGTATGGCTACACCTTC,CASTTGYGYTF,few,TRBD1,TRBV28,TRBJ1-2
TGTGCCAGCAGTTACTCTAGGCTGGGGCAAGAGACCCAGTACTTC,CASSYSRLGQETQYF,NA,NA,TRBV6-5,TRBJ2-5
TGCGCCAGCAGCCTCAGCGGGGGGGCTTGGGATGAGCAGTTCTTC,CASSLSGGAWDEQFF,NA,TRBD2,TRBV4-3,TRBJ2-1
TGTGCCAGCAGTTTCGGAAGGGTCTATGGCTACACCTTC,CASSFGRVYGYTF,few,NA,TRBV12-3/TRBV12-4,TRBJ1-2
TGCAGTGCTAGGGGGGGGCGGACAGATACGCAGTATTTT,CSARGGRTDTQYF,NA,NA,TRBV20-1,TRBJ2-3
TGTGCCAGCAGCTTAATTAGCGGGGGGCCCCTGTCCTACGAGCAGTACTTC,CASSLISGGPLSYEQYF,NA,TRBD2,TRBV7-3,TRBJ2-7
TGTGCCAGCTCACCACTTGCCGTACAAGAGACCCAGTACTTC,CASSPLAVQETQYF,NA,NA,TRBV18,TRBJ2-5
TGCAGCGTTGGCGGCAGGGGGCGAACGGGGCAGTACTTC,CSVGGRGRTGQYF,NA,TRBD1,TRBV29-1,TRBJ2-7
TGTGCCAGCAGCGACGACAGGAACTACGAGCAGTACTTC,CASSDDRNYEQYF,many,NA,TRBV25-1,TRBJ2-7